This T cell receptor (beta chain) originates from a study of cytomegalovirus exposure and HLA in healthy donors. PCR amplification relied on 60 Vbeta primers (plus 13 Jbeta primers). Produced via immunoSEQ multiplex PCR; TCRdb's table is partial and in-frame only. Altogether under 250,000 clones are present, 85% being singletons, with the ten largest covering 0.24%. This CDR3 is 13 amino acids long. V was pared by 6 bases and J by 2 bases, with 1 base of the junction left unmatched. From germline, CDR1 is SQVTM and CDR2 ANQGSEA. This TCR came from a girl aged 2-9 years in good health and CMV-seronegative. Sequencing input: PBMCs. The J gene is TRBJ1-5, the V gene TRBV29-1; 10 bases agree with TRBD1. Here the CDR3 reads CSVGQGGNQPQHF. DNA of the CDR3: TGCAGCGTCGGACAGGGGGGCAATCAGCCCCAGCATTTT. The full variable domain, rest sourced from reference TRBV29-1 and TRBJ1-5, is SAVISQKPSRDICQRGTSLTIQCQVDSQVTMMFWYRQQPGQSLTLIATANQGSEATYESGFVIDKFPISRPNLTFSTLTVSNMSPEDSSIYLCSVGQGGNQPQHFGDGTRLSIL.